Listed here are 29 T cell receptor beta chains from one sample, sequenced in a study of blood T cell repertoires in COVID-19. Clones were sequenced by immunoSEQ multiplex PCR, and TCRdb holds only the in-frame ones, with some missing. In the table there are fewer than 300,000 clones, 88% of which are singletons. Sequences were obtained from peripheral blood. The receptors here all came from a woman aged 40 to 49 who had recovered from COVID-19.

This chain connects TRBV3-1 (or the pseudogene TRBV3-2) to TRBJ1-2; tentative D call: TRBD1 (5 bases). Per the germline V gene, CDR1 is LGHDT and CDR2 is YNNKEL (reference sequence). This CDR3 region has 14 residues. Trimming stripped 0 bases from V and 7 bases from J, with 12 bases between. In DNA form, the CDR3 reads TGTGCCAGCAGCCAAGATCTTGGGCAGGGTGGCTACACCTTC. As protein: CASSQDLGQGGYTF.

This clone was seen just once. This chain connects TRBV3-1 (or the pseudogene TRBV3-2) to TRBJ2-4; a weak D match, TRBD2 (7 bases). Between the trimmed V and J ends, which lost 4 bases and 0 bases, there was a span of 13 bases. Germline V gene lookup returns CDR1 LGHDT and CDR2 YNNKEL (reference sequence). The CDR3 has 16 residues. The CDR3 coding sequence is TGTGCCAGCAGCCCCCAGGGGAGGGGAGCCAAAAACATTCAGTACTTC. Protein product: CASSPQGRGAKNIQYF.

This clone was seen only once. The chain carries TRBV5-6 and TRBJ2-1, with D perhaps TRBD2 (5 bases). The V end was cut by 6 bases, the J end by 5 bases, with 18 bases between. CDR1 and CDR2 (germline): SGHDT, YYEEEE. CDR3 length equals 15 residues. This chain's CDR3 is CASTPGPAEDNEQFF. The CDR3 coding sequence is TGTGCCAGCACCCCCGGCCCGGCGGAGGACAATGAGCAGTTCTTC.

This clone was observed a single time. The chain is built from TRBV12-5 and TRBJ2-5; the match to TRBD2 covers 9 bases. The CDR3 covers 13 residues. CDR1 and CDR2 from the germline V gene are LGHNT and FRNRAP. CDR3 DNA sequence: TGTAGTAGCGGGAGCGCTGAGGGGGAGACCCAGTACTTC. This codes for CSSGSAEGETQYF.

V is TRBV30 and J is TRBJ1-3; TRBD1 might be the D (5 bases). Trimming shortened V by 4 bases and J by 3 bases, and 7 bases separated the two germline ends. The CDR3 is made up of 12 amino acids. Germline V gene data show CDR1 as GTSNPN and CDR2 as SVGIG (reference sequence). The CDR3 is CAWTDSGNTIYF. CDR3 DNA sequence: TGTGCCTGGACTGACAGTGGAAACACCATATATTTT.

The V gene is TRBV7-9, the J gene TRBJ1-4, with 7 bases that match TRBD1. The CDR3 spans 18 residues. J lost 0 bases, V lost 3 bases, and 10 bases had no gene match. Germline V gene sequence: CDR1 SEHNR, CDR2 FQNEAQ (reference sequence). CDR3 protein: CASSLRRQGVATNEKLFF. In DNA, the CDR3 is TGTGCCAGCAGCTTGAGGCGGCAGGGGGTTGCAACTAATGAAAAACTGTTTTTT.

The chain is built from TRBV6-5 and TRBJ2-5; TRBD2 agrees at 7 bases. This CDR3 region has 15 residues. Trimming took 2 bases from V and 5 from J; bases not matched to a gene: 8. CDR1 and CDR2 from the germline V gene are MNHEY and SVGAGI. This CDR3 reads CASSYGGSPGETQYF. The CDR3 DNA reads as TGTGCCAGCAGTTACGGCGGGAGCCCCGGTGAGACCCAGTACTTC.

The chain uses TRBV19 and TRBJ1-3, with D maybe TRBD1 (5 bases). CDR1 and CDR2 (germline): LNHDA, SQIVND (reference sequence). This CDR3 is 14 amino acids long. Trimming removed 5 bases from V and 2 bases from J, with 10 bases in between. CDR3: CASSRRGAGNTIYF. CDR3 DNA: TGTGCCAGTAGTCGGAGGGGCGCTGGAAACACCATATATTTT. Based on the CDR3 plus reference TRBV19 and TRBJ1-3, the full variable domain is DGGITQSPKYLFRKEGQNVTLSCEQNLNHDAMYWYRQDPGQGLRLIYYSQIVNDFQKGDIAEGYSVSREKKESFPLTVTSAQKNPTAFYLCASSRRGAGNTIYFGEGSWLTVV.

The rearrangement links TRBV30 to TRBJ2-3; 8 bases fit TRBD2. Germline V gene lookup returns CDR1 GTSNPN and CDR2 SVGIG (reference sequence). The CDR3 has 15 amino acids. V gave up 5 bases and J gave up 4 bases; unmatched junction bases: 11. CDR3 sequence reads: CAWDPAGGGADTQYF. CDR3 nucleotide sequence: TGTGCCTGGGACCCGGCGGGGGGAGGGGCAGATACGCAGTATTTT.

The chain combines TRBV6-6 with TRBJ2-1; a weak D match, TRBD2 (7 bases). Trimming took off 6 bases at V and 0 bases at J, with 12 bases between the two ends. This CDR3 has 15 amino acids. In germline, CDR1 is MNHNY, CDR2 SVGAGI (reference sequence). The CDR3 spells CASSPGGLSYNEQFF. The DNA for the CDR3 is TGTGCCAGCAGCCCGGGGGGCCTCTCCTACAATGAGCAGTTCTTC.

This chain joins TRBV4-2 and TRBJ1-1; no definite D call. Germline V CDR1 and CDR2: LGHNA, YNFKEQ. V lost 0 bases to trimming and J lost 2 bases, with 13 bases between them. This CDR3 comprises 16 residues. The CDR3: CASSQDWAAVNTEAFF. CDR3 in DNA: TGTGCCAGCAGCCAAGATTGGGCCGCAGTTAACACTGAAGCTTTCTTT.

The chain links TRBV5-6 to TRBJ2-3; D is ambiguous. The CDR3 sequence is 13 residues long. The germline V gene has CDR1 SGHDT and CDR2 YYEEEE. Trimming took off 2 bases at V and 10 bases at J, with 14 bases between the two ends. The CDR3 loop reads CASSFTRWASQYF. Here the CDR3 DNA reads TGTGCCAGCAGCTTCACCCGTTGGGCATCGCAGTATTTT.

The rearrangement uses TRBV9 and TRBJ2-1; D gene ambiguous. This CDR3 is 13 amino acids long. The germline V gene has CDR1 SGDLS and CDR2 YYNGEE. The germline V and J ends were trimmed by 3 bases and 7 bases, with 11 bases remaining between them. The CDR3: CASSAPLRNEQFF. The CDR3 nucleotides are TGTGCCAGCAGCGCCCCCCTCCGTAATGAGCAGTTCTTC.

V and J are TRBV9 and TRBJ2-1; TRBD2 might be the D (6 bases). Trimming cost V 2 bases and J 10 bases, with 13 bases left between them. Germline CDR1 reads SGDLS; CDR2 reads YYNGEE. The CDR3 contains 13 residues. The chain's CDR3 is CASSVWREGEQFF. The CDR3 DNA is TGTGCCAGCAGCGTCTGGCGGGAAGGGGAGCAGTTCTTC. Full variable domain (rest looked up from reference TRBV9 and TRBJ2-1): DSGVTQTPKHLITATGQRVTLRCSPRSGDLSVYWYQQSLDQGLQFLIQYYNGEERAKGNILERFSAQQFPDLHSELNLSSLELGDSALYFCASSVWREGEQFFGPGTRLTVL.

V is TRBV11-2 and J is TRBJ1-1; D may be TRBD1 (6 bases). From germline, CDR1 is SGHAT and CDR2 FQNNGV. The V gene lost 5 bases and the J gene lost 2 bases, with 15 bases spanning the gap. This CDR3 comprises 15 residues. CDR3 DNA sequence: TGTGCCAGCAGCCCCCGCGACAGGCCAAACACTGAAGCTTTCTTT. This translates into CASSPRDRPNTEAFF. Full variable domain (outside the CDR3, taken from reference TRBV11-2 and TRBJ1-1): EAGVAQSPRYKIIEKRQSVAFWCNPISGHATLYWYQQILGQGPKLLIQFQNNGVVDDSQLPKDRFSAERLKGVDSTLKIQPAKLEDSAVYLCASSPRDRPNTEAFFGQGTRLTVV.

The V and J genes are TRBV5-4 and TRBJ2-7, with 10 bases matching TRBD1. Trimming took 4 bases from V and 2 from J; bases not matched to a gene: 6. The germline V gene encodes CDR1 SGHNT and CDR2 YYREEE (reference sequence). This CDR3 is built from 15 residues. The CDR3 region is CASSPGQGGPYEQYF. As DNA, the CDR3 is TGTGCCAGCAGCCCCGGACAGGGGGGCCCCTACGAGCAGTACTTC.

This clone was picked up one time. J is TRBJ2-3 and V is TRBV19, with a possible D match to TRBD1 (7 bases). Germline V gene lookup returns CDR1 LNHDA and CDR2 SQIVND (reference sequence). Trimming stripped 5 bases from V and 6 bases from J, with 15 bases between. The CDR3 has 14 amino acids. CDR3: CASSPLTGRDTQYF. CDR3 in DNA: TGTGCCAGTAGTCCCTTGACAGGGAGGGATACGCAGTATTTT.

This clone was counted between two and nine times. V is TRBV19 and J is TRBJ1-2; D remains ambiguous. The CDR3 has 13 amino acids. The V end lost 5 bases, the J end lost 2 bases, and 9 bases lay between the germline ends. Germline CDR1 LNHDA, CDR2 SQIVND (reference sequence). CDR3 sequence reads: CASSWAPNYGYTF. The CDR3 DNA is TGTGCCAGTAGTTGGGCACCCAACTATGGCTACACCTTC.

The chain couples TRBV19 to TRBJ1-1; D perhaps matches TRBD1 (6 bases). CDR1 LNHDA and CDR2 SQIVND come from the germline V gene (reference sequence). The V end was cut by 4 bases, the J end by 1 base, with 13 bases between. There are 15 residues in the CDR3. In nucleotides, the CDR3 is TGTGCCAGTAGTACCCCCGGGACATCGAACACTGAAGCTTTCTTT. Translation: CASSTPGTSNTEAFF. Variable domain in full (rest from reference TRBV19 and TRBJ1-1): DGGITQSPKYLFRKEGQNVTLSCEQNLNHDAMYWYRQDPGQGLRLIYYSQIVNDFQKGDIAEGYSVSREKKESFPLTVTSAQKNPTAFYLCASSTPGTSNTEAFFGQGTRLTVV.

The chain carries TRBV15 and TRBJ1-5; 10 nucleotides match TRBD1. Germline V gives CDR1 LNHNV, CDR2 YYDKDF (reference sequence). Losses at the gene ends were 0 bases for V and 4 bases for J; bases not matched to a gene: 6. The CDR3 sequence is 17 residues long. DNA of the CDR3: TGTGCCACCAGCAGAGATCTCGGACAGGGGGGGAATCAGCCCCAGCATTTT. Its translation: CATSRDLGQGGNQPQHF.

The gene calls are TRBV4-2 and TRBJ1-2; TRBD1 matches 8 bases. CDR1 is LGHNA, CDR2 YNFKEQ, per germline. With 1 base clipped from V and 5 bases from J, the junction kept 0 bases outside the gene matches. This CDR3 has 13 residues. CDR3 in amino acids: CASSQGQGYGYTF. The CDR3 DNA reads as TGTGCCAGCAGCCAAGGACAGGGGTATGGCTACACCTTC.

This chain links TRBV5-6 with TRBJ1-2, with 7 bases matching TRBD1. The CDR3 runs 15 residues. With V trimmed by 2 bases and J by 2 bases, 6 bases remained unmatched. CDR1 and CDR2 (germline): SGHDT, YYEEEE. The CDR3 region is CASSFLTGVNYGYTF. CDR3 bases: TGTGCCAGCAGCTTTTTAACAGGGGTAAACTATGGCTACACCTTC.

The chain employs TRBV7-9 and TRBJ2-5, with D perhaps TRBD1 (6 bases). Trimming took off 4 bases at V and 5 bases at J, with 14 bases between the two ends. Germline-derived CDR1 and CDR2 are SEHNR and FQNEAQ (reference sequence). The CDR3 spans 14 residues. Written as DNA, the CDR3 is TGTGCCAGCAGCTGGGGGCGAGCCGGGGAGACCCAGTACTTC. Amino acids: CASSWGRAGETQYF.

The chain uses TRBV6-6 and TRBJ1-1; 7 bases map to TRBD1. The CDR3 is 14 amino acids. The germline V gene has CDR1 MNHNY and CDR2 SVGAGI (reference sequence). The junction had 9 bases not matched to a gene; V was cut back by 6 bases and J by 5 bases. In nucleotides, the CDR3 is TGTGCCAGCAGCCCCCACCCAGGGGGTACTGAAGCTTTCTTT. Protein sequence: CASSPHPGGTEAFF.

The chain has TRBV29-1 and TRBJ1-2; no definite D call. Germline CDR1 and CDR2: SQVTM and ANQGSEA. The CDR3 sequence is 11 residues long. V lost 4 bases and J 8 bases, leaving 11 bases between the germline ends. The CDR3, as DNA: TGCAGCGTTGGCAGTTTGTGGGGCTACACCTTC. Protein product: CSVGSLWGYTF.

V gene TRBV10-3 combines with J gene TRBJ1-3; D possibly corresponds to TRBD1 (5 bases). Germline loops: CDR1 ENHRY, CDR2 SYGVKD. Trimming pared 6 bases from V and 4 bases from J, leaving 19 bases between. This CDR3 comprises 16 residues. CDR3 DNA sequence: TGTGCCATCAGCCGTGACAGAGGCCTGGGGGGAAACACCATATATTTT. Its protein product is CAISRDRGLGGNTIYF.

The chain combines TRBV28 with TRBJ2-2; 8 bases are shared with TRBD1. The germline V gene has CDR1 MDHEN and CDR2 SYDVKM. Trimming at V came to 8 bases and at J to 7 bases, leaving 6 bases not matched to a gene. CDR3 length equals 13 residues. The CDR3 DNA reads TGTGCCAGCGCGGACAGGGTGGACGGGGAGCTGTTTTTT. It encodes CASADRVDGELFF.

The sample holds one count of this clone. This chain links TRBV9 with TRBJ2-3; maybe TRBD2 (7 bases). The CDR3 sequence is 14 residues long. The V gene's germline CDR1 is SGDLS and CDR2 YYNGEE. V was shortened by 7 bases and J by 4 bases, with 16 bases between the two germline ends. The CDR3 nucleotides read TGTGCCAGCCGGGGGGCGGGGGACGCAGATACGCAGTATTTT. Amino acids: CASRGAGDADTQYF.

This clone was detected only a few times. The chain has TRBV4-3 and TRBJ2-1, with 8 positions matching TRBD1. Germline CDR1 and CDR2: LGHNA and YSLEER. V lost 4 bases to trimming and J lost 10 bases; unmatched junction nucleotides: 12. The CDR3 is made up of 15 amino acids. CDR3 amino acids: CASSPWTGFDGEQFF. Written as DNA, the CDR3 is TGCGCCAGCAGCCCCTGGACAGGGTTTGATGGGGAGCAGTTCTTC.